This T cell receptor (beta chain) was found in a study of T-cell memory formation after mild COVID-19. Study details: TCR clusters showed largely donor specificity.

A single record per CDR3 protein comes from TCRdb applying MiXCR to the 5' RACE reads. The data hold approximately 150,000 distinct CDR3 sequences, with under 25% observed a single time. The CDR3 runs to 14 residues. V gave up 5 bases and J gave up 7 bases; unmatched junction bases: 7. Turning to this clonotype: Its antigen is undetermined.

Study conclusions and caveats: The pre-infection memory compartment contained some responding clones, suggesting cross-reactive memory joined.

This rearrangement joins TRBV12-3 or TRBV12-4 to TRBJ2-1, with 8 nucleotides matching TRBD1. The receptor was isolated from an adult woman who had mild COVID-19 (a few samples of this study predate the infection). Cell type and time point are not known. The sequenced material came from PBMCs or a T cell subset sorted from them (not recorded which). CDR3 nucleotides: TGTGCCAGCAGTCCGTCGACAGGGGTGAATGAGCAGTTCTTC. Translation gives CASSPSTGVNEQFF.